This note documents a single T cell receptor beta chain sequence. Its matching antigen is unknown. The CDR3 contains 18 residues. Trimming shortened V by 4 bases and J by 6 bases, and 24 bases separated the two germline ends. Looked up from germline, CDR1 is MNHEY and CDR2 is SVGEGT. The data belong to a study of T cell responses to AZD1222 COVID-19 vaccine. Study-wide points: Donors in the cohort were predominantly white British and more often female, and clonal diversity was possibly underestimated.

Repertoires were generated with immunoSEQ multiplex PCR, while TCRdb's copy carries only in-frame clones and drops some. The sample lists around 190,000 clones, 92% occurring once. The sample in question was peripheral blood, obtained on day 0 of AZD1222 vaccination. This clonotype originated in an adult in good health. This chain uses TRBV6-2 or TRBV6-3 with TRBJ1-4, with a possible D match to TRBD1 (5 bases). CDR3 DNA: TGTGCCAGCAGTTCGGGATTCCAAGTCTGGGGGTCATATGAAAAACTGTTTTTT. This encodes CASSSGFQVWGSYEKLFF.